This T cell receptor (beta chain) was sequenced during a study of shared clonotypes between healthy human individuals. Study findings and constraints: The authors sampled blood alone, and tissue repertoires likely differ.

Produced via immunoSEQ multiplex PCR; TCRdb's table is partial and in-frame only. The data contain about 820,000 clones, nearly 95% of them seen just once; the ten biggest clones take up under 30%. Cells designated naive CD8 were CD45RO-negative and were positively selected for CCR7, with terminally differentiated effector memory CD45RA+ cells excluded. Regarding this clone: No antigen is known for it.

Germline-derived CDR1 and CDR2 are LGHNA and YSLEER. V lost 0 bases, J lost 5 bases, and 5 bases stayed unmatched. The CDR3 consists of 15 residues. Sequenced sample: naive CD8+ T cells sorted from blood. The V gene is TRBV4-3, the J gene TRBJ1-1; 8 bases are a match to TRBD1. The TCR originated in a man aged 25 to 40 in good health. The CDR3 protein is CASSQDWTGRTEAFF. Written as DNA, the CDR3 is TGCGCCAGCAGCCAAGATTGGACAGGGAGGACTGAAGCTTTCTTT.